This TCR beta chain is from a study of T cells in Graves' hyperthyroidism and ophthalmopathy. Germline CDR1 is LNHDA and CDR2 is SQIVND (reference sequence). The CDR3 has 14 residues. V was pared by 3 bases and J by 3 bases, with 8 bases between. Duration under 3 months, a NOSPECS grade of at least 4, and a Clinical Activity Score of at least 3 characterized the ophthalmopathy patients. Uncontrolled infection, other autoimmune disease, pregnancy or lactation disqualified patients from enrolment. Fresh 10 ml peripheral blood yielded PBMCs. Researchers took RNA transcripts and amplified the TCR beta CDR3 regions from them. HTBI primers were employed in a first-round RT-PCR of the TCR CDR3. TCRdb reprocessed the multiplex PCR reads via MiXCR and lists one record per CDR3 protein. The table lists approximately 330,000 distinct CDR3 sequences, approximately 14% of them singletons. About this clonotype: Its antigen is still unknown.

Study-level results: Most clonotypes that expanded in the thyroid above 0.001 also showed up in blood.

The V gene is TRBV19, the J gene TRBJ2-2; D is perhaps TRBD2 (6 bases). Sequenced: blood. The sequence derives from a woman aged 40 to 50 with Graves' ophthalmopathy. CDR3 in amino acids: CASSIGGYTGELFF. Written as DNA, the CDR3 is TGTGCCAGTAGTATTGGGGGGTACACCGGGGAGCTGTTTTTT.